The rows below give T cell receptor beta chains drawn from one sample of a study of graft-versus-host responses after intestinal transplantation. For these TCRs, the target antigens are not known. Profiled with immunoSEQ multiplex PCR; TCRdb holds only in-frame clones, not every one. The top ten hold under 0.2% of the sample, which has approximately 99,000 clones, about nine tenths seen once. The sample here was unstimulated CD4+ T cells sorted from spleen or lymph node cells, taken before transplant. The receptors come from a human donor who was the organ donor for an intestinal transplant. Each CDR3 is given with its conserved first and last residue. The order of the fields is J gene, V gene, CDR3 protein.

TRBJ2-3	TRBV28	CASSLAGGGTDTQYF
TRBJ2-2	TRBV29-1	CSAFRGSNTGELFF
TRBJ1-1	TRBV4-3	CASSQEYTRRMEYTEAFF
TRBJ2-6	TRBV4-2	CASSQDPWASTVSGANVLTF
TRBJ2-5	TRBV7-9	CASSRPGVETQYF
TRBJ2-3	TRBV9	CASSVGYRSDTQYF
TRBJ2-7	TRBV18	CASSTRVGTVPYEQYF
TRBJ1-6	TRBV11-1	CASSLGHRESPLHF
TRBJ2-3	TRBV5-1	CASSLLDTQYF
TRBJ2-5	TRBV4-3	CASSQVILATQYF